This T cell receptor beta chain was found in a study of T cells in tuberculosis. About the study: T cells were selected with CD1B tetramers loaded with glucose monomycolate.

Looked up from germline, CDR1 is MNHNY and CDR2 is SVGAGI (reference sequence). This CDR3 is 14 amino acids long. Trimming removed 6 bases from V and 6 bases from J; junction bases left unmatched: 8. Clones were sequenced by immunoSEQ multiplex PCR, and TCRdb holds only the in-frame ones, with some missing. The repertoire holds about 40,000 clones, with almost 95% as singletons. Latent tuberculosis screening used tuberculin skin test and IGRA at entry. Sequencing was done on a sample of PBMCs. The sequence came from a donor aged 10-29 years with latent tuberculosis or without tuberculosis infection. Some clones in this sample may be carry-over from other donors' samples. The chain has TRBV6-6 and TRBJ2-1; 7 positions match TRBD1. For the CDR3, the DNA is TGTGCCAGCAGAAAGGGGGCGCTCCCCAATGAGCAGTTCTTC. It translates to CASRKGALPNEQFF.